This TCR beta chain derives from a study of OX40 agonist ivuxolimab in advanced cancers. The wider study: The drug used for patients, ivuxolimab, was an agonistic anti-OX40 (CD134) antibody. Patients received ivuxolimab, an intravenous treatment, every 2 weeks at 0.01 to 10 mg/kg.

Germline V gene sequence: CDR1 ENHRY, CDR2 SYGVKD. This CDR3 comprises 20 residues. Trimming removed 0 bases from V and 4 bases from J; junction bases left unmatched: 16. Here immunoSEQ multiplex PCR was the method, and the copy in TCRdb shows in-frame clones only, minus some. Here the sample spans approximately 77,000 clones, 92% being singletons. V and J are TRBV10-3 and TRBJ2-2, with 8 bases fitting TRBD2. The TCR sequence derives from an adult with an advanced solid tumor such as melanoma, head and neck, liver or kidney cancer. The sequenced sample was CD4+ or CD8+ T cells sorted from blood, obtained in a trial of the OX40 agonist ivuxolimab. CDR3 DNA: TGTGCCATCAGTGAGTCGCGTACGGGGACTAGTATTAGGGGCACCGGGGAGCTGTTTTTT. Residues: CAISESRTGTSIRGTGELFF.